The 14 T cell receptor beta chains presented below share a single source sample, sequenced in a study of blood T cell repertoires in COVID-19 (dated by TCRdb to about 2020). The method was the immunoSEQ multiplex PCR assay. TCRdb re-hosts the immuneACCESS table, in-frame sequences only. Its copies lack some clones; in the studies checked, an unresolved V gene accounts for under half of them, and the cause for the rest is not known. For this sample the table gives roughly 100,000 clones, of which roughly 90% were detected only once. The ten largest clonotypes hold roughly 6.2% of the sample. Sequencing was carried out using peripheral blood. These receptors all come from a human donor in a cohort sampled during active COVID-19.

This clone has a handful of counts. The chain employs TRBV27 and TRBJ2-7; D possibly corresponds to TRBD1 (5 bases). The V end was cut by 3 bases, the J end by 2 bases, with 8 bases between. There are 13 residues in the CDR3. Germline loops: CDR1 MNHEY, CDR2 SMNVEV (reference sequence). The CDR3 coding sequence is TGTGCCAGCAGTTTTCAGGGTACCTACGAGCAGTACTTC. It is translated as CASSFQGTYEQYF.

The chain employs TRBV28 and TRBJ2-1; TRBD1 might be the D (6 bases). Germline CDR1 and CDR2: MDHEN and SYDVKM. This CDR3 has 18 amino acids. V lost 0 bases, J lost 3 bases, and 18 bases lay in between. The CDR3 sequence: CASSLWKGQLFVYNEQFF. Written as DNA, the CDR3 is TGTGCCAGCAGTTTATGGAAGGGACAACTTTTTGTCTACAATGAGCAGTTCTTC.

This chain joins TRBV3-1 (or the pseudogene TRBV3-2) and TRBJ2-2; weak D call: TRBD2 (6 bases). CDR1 is LGHDT, CDR2 YNNKEL, per germline (reference sequence). V was cut by 4 bases and J by 2 bases, with 14 bases left in between. The CDR3 spans 16 residues. As DNA, the CDR3 is TGTGCCAGCAGCCGGTCACTAGCAACAAACACCGGGGAGCTGTTTTTT. It yields the protein CASSRSLATNTGELFF.

The J gene is TRBJ1-5, the V gene TRBV13; TRBD1 matches 8 bases. Germline values: CDR1 PRHDT, CDR2 FYEKMQ (reference sequence). This CDR3 has 15 residues. V lost 3 bases to trimming and J lost 5 bases; unmatched junction nucleotides: 6. The CDR3 coding sequence is TGTGCCAGCAGCTTTGGACAGGGAGGGGATCAGCCCCAGCATTTT. Protein sequence: CASSFGQGGDQPQHF.

In its sample, this clone was seen once. The chain combines TRBV6-5 with TRBJ2-1; perhaps TRBD2 as D (6 bases). Trimming cost V 3 bases and J 5 bases, with 14 bases left between them. The germline V gene encodes CDR1 MNHEY and CDR2 SVGAGI. The CDR3 runs to 15 residues. In DNA form, the CDR3 reads TGTGCCAGCAGTTATTGGGGGGACGGCAACAATGAGCAGTTCTTC. The encoded protein is CASSYWGDGNNEQFF.

The chain has TRBV5-4 and TRBJ2-6; 10 bases fit TRBD1. Germline-derived CDR1 and CDR2 are SGHNT and YYREEE (reference sequence). The CDR3 is made up of 16 amino acids. J gave up 2 bases and V 4 bases, and 3 bases lay outside the gene matches. The CDR3 bases are TGTGCCAGCAGCCCGACAGGGGGCACTGGGGCCAACGTCCTGACTTTC. Residues: CASSPTGGTGANVLTF.

The rearrangement links TRBV18 to TRBJ1-1, with no clear D. In germline, CDR1 is KGHSH, CDR2 LQKENI. The V end was cut by 3 bases, the J end by 3 bases, with 11 bases between. The CDR3 is 14 amino acids. The CDR3 reads CASSPTMRDTEAFF. CDR3 nucleotides: TGTGCCAGCTCACCGACGATGCGGGACACTGAAGCTTTCTTT.

The V gene is TRBV28, the J gene TRBJ2-7; D is undetermined. The V end was cut by 4 bases, the J end by 3 bases, with 7 bases between. Germline V gene sequence: CDR1 MDHEN, CDR2 SYDVKM. The CDR3 covers 12 residues. The CDR3 spells CASSSPHYEQYF. The CDR3 nucleotides read TGTGCCAGCAGTTCCCCCCACTACGAGCAGTACTTC. Full variable domain (rest looked up from reference TRBV28 and TRBJ2-7): DVKVTQSSRYLVKRTGEKVFLECVQDMDHENMFWYRQDPGLGLRLIYFSYDVKMKEKGDIPEGYSVSREKKERFSLILESASTNQTSMYLCASSSPHYEQYFGPGTRLTVT.

This sequence joins TRBV12-2 and TRBJ1-5; no DNA check was done on the table's D call, TRBD1. TRBV12-2 has pseudogene status. The CDR3 spans 17 residues. CDR3 sequence reads: CASRLAHVYRGNQPQHF. DNA of the CDR3: TGTGCAAGTCGCTTAGCGCATGTCTACAGGGGGAATCAGCCCCAGCATTTT.

The chain links TRBV11-3 to TRBJ2-4, with D perhaps TRBD1 (5 bases). Germline V gene sequence: CDR1 SGHNT, CDR2 YENEEA. There are 16 residues in the CDR3. V lost 1 base, J lost 0 bases, and 10 bases lay in between. The CDR3 region is CASSLGRGEAKNIQYF. The CDR3 DNA reads as TGTGCCAGCAGCTTAGGAAGGGGTGAAGCCAAAAACATTCAGTACTTC.

The chain joins TRBV28 to TRBJ1-2; D is ambiguous. Per germline, CDR1 MDHEN and CDR2 SYDVKM. The CDR3 has 13 amino acids. The germline V and J ends were trimmed by 4 bases and 3 bases, with 9 bases remaining between them. CDR3 in DNA: TGTGCCAGCAGTTCTGAACAGTACTATGGCTACACCTTC. Encoded protein: CASSSEQYYGYTF.

In this sample, this clone turned up a few times. The V and J genes are TRBV20-1 and TRBJ1-6; D is unclear. The CDR3 has 16 residues. The V gene's germline CDR1 is DFQATT and CDR2 SNEGSKA (reference sequence). V was trimmed by 3 bases and J by 1 base, leaving 13 bases between them. CDR3 in amino acids: CSASVRGSSYNSPLHF. Written as DNA, the CDR3 is TGCAGTGCTAGTGTGCGGGGAAGTTCCTATAATTCACCCCTCCACTTT.

The chain has TRBV27 and TRBJ1-2, with D tentatively TRBD1 (6 bases). Germline lookup yields CDR1 MNHEY and CDR2 SMNVEV (reference sequence). V lost 0 bases to trimming and J lost 4 bases, with 15 bases between them. CDR3 length: 16 residues. CDR3 nucleotides: TGTGCCAGCAGTTTATCGATTGGCGACAGGAGCTATGGCTACACCTTC. It is translated as CASSLSIGDRSYGYTF.

This clone turned up a few times. The gene calls are TRBV14 and TRBJ2-3, with D perhaps TRBD2 (5 bases). The germline V gene has CDR1 SGHDN and CDR2 FVKESK. Trimming took off 0 bases at V and 3 bases at J, with 13 bases between the two ends. This CDR3 is 16 amino acids long. CDR3 nucleotide sequence: TGTGCCAGCAGCCAAGATCTCGGGGTTGGAACAGATACGCAGTATTTT. Translating it yields CASSQDLGVGTDTQYF.